In its sample, the clone carrying this T cell receptor (beta chain) was seen a few times. Antigen: not known. The data are from a study of metastatic and nonmetastatic thyroid tumors. Patients underwent thyroid surgery, and none had received any treatment before it. Germline V gene sequence: CDR1 MNHNS, CDR2 SASEGT. V trimming: 5 bases; J trimming: 2 bases; junction bases outside the gene matches: 13. The CDR3 covers 17 residues. Study-level results: For both blood and tumor, malignant thyroid tumors reportedly showed significantly higher TCR beta diversity than benign nodules did.

TCRdb re-called clones via MiXCR from the PCR reads. The sample lists around 31,000 clones; 21% were seen once. The chain combines TRBV6-1 with TRBJ2-3; 7 bases fit TRBD2. The sample was tumor tissue. The TCR comes from a male donor with papillary thyroid cancer or a benign thyroid nodule (not recorded which). Some clones in this sample may be carry-over from other donors' samples. The CDR3, as DNA: TGTGCCAGCAGTAGGAGCGGGGAAGCGGGCACCACAGATACGCAGTATTTT. Its protein is CASSRSGEAGTTDTQYF.